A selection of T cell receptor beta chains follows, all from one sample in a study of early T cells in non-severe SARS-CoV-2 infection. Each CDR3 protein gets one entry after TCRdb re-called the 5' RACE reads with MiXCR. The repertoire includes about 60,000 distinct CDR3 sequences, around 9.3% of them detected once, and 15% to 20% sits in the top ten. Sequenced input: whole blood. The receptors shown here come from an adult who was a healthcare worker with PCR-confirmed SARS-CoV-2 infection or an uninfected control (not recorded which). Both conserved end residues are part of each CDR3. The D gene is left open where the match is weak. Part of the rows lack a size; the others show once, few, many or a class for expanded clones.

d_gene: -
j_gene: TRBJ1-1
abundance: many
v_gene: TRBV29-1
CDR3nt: TGCAGCGTCGAGGGGGACGGCACTGAAGCTTTCTTT
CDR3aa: CSVEGDGTEAFF

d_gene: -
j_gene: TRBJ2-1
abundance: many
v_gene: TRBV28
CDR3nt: TGTGCCAGCAGTTTTGGGCCTGTTGAGCAGTTCTTC
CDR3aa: CASSFGPVEQFF

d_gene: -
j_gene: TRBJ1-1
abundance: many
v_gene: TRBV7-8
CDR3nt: TGTGCCAGTGGTAGAGGGCGCACTGAAGCTTTCTTT
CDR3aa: CASGRGRTEAFF

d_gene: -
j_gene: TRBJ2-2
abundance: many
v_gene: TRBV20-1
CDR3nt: TGCAGTGCTAGGCGTTTCGACACCGGGGAGCTGTTTTTT
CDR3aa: CSARRFDTGELFF

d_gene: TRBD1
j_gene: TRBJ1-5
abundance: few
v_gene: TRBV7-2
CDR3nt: TGTGCCAGCAGCTTGAAGGGGGCGCATCAGCCCCAGCATTTT
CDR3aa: CASSLKGAHQPQHF

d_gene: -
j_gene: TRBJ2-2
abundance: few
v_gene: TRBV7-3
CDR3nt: TGTGCCAGCAGCACCGGACTTTCCGCCGGGGAGCTGTTTTTT
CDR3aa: CASSTGLSAGELFF

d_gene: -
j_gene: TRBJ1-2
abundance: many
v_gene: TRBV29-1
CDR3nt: TGCAGCGTTGAAGACACGCGTGGCTACACCTTC
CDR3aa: CSVEDTRGYTF

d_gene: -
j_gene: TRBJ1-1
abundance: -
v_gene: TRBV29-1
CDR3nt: TGCAGCGTTAGCCTTCTCGGCGGACAATACACTGAAGCTTTCTTT
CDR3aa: CSVSLLGGQYTEAFF

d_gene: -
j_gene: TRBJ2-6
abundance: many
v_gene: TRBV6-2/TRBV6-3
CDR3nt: TGTGCCAGCAGTTATTTGCCCCAAACCCCTGGGGCCAACGTCCTGACTTTC
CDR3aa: CASSYLPQTPGANVLTF

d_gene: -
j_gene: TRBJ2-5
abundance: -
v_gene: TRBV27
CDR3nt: TGTGCCAGCAGTCCCCCAGGCCGCTACCAAGAGACCCAGTACTTC
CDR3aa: CASSPPGRYQETQYF

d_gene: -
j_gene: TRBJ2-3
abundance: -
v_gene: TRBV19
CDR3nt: TGTGCCAGTAGTATAGGCACAGGGTGGGCAGATACGCAGTATTTT
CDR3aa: CASSIGTGWADTQYF

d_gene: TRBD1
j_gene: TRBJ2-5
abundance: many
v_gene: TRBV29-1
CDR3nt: TGCAGCGGTCGACAGGGGGCGAGAGAGACCCAGTACTTC
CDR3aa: CSGRQGARETQYF

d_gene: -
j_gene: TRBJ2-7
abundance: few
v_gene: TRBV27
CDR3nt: TGTGCCAGCAGTAATGCGGGACTCCGGACCTACGAGCAGTACTTC
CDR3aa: CASSNAGLRTYEQYF

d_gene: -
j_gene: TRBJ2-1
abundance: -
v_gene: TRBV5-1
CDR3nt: TGCGCCAGCAGCTTGATCGGGGCGGGTGAGCAGTTCTTC
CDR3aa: CASSLIGAGEQFF

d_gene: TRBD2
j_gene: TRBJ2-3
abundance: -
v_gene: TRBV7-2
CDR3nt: TGTGCCAGCAGCGAGGCGGGAGTCCGGACAGATACGCAGTATTTT
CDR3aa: CASSEAGVRTDTQYF

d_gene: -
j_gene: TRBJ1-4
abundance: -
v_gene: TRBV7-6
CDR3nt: TGTGCCAGCACGGCAACTAATGAAAAACTGTTTTTT
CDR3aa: CASTATNEKLFF

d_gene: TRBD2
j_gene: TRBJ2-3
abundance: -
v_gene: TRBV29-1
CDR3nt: TGCAGCGCAGAGGGGACTAGCGGCCAAGGGGGAGATACGCAGTATTTT
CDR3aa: CSAEGTSGQGGDTQYF

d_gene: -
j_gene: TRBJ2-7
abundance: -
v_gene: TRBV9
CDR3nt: TGTGCCAGCAGCGTAGATCACAGGGCGAGCGAGCAGTACTTC
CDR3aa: CASSVDHRASEQYF

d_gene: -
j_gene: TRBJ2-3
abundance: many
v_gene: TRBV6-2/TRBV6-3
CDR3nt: TGTGCCAGCAGTGGGCCTCCCGCACTACATACGCAGTATTTT
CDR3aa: CASSGPPALHTQYF

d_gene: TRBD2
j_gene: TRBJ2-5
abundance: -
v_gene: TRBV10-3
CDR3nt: TGTGCCATCAGCGTGACGGGAGGCCAGGAGACCCAGTACTTC
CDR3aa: CAISVTGGQETQYF

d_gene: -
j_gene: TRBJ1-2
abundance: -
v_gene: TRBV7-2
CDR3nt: TGTGCCAGCAGCCCACAGGGTTATGGCTACACCTTC
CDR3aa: CASSPQGYGYTF

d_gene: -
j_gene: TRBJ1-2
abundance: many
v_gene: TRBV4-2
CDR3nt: TGTGCCAGCAGCCAAGAGGACTATGGCTACACCTTC
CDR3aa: CASSQEDYGYTF

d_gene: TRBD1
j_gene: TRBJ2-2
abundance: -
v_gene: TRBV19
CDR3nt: TGTGCCAGTAGGGACAGGGGTACCGGGGAGCTGTTTTTT
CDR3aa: CASRDRGTGELFF

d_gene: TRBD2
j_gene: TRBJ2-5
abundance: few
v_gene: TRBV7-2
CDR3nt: TGTGCCAGCAGTCGGACTAGTCAAGAGACCCAGTACTTC
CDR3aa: CASSRTSQETQYF

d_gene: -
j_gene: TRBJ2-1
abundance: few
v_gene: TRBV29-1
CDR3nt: TGCAGCGGGGGACTGTTATACAATGAGCAGTTCTTC
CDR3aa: CSGGLLYNEQFF

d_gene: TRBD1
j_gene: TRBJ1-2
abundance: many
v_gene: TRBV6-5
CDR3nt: TGTGCCAGCAGTTCACAGGGGGGAGCTAACTATGGCTACACCTTC
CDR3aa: CASSSQGGANYGYTF

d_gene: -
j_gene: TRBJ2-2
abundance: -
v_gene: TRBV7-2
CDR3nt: TGTGCCAGCAGCTTCCGAGGGAGAAGCACCGGGGAGCTGTTTTTT
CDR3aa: CASSFRGRSTGELFF

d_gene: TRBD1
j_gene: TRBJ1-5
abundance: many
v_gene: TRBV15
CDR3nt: TGTGCCACCGGGACAGGTCTCAATCAGCCCCAGCATTTT
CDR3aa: CATGTGLNQPQHF

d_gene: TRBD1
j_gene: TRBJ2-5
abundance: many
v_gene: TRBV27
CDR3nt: TGTGCCAGCAGTTTCGGCCCGATTGACAGGGCTGAAGAGACCCAGTACTTC
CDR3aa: CASSFGPIDRAEETQYF

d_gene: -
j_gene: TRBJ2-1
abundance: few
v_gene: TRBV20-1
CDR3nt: TGCAGTGCCGACCCAAGTAATGAGCAGTTCTTC
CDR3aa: CSADPSNEQFF

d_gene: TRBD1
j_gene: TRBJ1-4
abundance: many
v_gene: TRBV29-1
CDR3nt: TGCAGCGTCGGAGACAGGGCTAATGAAAAACTGTTTTTT
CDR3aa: CSVGDRANEKLFF

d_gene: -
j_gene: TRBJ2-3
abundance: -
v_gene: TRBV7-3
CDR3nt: TGTGCCAGCAGCCCAACCGGGACTTCAGATACGCAGTATTTT
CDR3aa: CASSPTGTSDTQYF

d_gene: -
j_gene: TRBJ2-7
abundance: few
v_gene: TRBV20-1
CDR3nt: TGCAGTGCTAGGGGCCCAACAAACCACGAGCAGTACTTC
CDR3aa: CSARGPTNHEQYF

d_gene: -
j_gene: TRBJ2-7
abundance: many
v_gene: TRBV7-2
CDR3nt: TGTGCCAGCACCTCGTCCTTACCCCCCTACGAGCAGTACTTC
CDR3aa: CASTSSLPPYEQYF

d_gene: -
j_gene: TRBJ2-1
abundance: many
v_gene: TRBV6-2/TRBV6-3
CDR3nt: TGTGCCAGCAGTCCAGGGGTCGCAACCTACAATGAGCAGTTCTTC
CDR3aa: CASSPGVATYNEQFF

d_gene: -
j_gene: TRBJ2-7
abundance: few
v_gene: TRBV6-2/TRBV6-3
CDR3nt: TGTGCCAGCAGTTACTCTCCGGCAGTCTCCTACGAGCAGTACTTC
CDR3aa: CASSYSPAVSYEQYF

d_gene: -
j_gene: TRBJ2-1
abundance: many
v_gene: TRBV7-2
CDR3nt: TGTGCCAGCAGTAGGGGTCCCAATGAGCAGTTCTTC
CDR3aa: CASSRGPNEQFF

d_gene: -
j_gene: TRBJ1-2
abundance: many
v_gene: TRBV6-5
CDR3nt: TGTGCCAGCAGTTACTCGGCAGGGTTTAACTATGGCTACACCTTC
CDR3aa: CASSYSAGFNYGYTF

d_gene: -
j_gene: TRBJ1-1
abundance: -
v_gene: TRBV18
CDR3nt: TGTGCCAGCTCACCGTCTCAGACCCACGAAGCTTTCTTT
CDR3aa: CASSPSQTHEAFF

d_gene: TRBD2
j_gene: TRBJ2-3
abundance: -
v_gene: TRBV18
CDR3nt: TGTGCCAGCTCACCATCGAGTAGCGGGAGTGTGAGAGATACGCAGTATTTT
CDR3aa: CASSPSSSGSVRDTQYF

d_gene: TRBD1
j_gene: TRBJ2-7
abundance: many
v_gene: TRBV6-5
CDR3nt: TGTGCCAGCAGTTACTCCCGGGACAGGGTCCAAGAGCAGTACTTC
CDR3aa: CASSYSRDRVQEQYF

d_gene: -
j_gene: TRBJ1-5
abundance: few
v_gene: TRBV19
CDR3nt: TGTGCCAGTAGTATTTGGGCTGATTATAGCAATCAGCCCCAGCATTTT
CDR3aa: CASSIWADYSNQPQHF

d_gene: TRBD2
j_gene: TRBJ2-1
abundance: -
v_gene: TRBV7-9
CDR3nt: TGTGCCAGCAGCCCTACTAGCGGGAGTTGGCATGAGCAGTTCTTC
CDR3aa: CASSPTSGSWHEQFF

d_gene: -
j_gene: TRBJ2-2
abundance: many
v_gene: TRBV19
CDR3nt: TGTGCCAGTACGTCGCTAGCTGGGTCCGGGGAGCTGTTTTTT
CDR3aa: CASTSLAGSGELFF

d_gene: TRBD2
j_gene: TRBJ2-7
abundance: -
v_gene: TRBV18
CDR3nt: TGTGCCAGCTCACCACCGTCTAGCGGACCCGGGGAGCAGTACTTC
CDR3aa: CASSPPSSGPGEQYF

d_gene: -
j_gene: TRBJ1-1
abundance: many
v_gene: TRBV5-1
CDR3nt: TGCGCCAGCAGTCACGCATACGCACTGGGGCAGGGGAACACTGAAGCTTTCTTT
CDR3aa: CASSHAYALGQGNTEAFF

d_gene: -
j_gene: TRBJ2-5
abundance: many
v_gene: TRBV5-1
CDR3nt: TGCGCCAGCAGCTTGGAGGGGTGGATGGGAGAGACCCAGTACTTC
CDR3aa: CASSLEGWMGETQYF

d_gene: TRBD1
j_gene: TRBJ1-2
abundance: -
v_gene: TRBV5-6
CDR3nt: TGTGCCAGCAGCTTTTCGACAGGGAGATATGGCTACACCTTC
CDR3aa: CASSFSTGRYGYTF

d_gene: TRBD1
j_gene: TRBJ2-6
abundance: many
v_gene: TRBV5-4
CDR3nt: TGTGCCAGCAGCCCGGCGGGGGACAGGGTCCGCGGGGCCAACGTCCTGATTTTC
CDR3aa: CASSPAGDRVRGANVLIF

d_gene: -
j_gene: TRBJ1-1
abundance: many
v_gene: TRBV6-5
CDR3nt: TGTGCCAGCAGTTCTCGACAGAAGAACACTGAAGCTTTCTTT
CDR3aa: CASSSRQKNTEAFF

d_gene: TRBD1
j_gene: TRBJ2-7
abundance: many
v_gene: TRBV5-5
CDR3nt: TGTGCCAGCAGCTACGGTCCGGGACAGTTTGTCGAGCAGTACTTC
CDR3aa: CASSYGPGQFVEQYF

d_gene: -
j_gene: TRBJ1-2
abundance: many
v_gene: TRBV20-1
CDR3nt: TGCAGTGCTAGGGAGGGCTCCGGCGGCTACACCTTC
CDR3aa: CSAREGSGGYTF

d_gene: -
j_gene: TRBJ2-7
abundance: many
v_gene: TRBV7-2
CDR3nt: TGTGCCAGCAGCGAAATCGCGGGCCAAGCCAACGAGCAGTACTTC
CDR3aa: CASSEIAGQANEQYF

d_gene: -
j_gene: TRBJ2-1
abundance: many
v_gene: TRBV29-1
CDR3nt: TGCAGCGTTCTTTTAACAGCCTCCTACAATGAGCAGTTCTTC
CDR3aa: CSVLLTASYNEQFF

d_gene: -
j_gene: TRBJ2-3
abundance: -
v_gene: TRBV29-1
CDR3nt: TGCAGCGCGATAGCGGAGAACACAGATACGCAGTATTTT
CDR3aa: CSAIAENTDTQYF

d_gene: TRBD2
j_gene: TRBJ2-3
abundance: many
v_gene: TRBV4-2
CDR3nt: TGTGCCAGCAGCCCGATAGGGCGGGAGACAATAGATACGCAGTATTTT
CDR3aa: CASSPIGRETIDTQYF

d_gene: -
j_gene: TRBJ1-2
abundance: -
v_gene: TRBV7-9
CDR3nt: TGTGCCAGCAGCCGGGACACGCAACCCCTCTATGGCTACACCTTC
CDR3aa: CASSRDTQPLYGYTF

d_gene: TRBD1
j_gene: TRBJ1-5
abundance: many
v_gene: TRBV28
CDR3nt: TGTGCCAGCAGTAGGGACAGGGGGGAAAATCAGCCCCAGCATTTT
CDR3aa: CASSRDRGENQPQHF

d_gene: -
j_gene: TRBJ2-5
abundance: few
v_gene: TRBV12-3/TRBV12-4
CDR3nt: TGTGCCAGTAGGACCCAGGGAGCATTTGGGACCCAGTACTTC
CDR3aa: CASRTQGAFGTQYF

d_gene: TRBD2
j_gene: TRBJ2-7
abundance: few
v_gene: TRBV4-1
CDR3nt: TGCGCCAGCAGCCCAGGGACTATCTCCTACGAGCAGTACTTC
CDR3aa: CASSPGTISYEQYF